Included here is one TCR beta chain sequence, with context. Its cognate antigen is unknown. Compared with germline, one end of the junction differs, possibly owing to a read error. This sample stems from a study of blood T cells in healthy people across ages. About the research overall: Template switching retrieved approximately one barcoded beta molecule for each two T cells. Study conclusions and caveats: When one million T cells were used, diversity estimates were thought to be underestimates. The study found TCR beta diversity correlated strongly with naive T cell percentage.

For the second PCR, which ran for about 6 to 11 cycles, a sample-barcoded 5' primer and a J-beta primer mix were used. TCRdb re-analysed the 5' RACE reads in MiXCR, keeping a single row per CDR3 protein. The data show a few hundred thousand distinct CDR3 sequences, with roughly a quarter seen just once and 3% to 4% held by the top ten. Germline V lookup: CDR1 SGHAT, CDR2 FQNNGV. The CDR3 runs to 16 residues. These same data were also listed under a study on T cells of mothers and their children.

This clonotype was sampled from a boy younger than 10 in good health. Material for sequencing was blood. This chain uses TRBV11-2 with TRBJ2-5; 10 bases map to TRBD1. TRBJ2-7 matches the DNA end more closely, so the J call is doubtful. This chain's CDR3 is CASSLSPGQGDYEQYF. The CDR3 bases are TGTGCCAGTAGCTTATCCCCCGGACAGGGGGACTACGAGCAGTACTTC.